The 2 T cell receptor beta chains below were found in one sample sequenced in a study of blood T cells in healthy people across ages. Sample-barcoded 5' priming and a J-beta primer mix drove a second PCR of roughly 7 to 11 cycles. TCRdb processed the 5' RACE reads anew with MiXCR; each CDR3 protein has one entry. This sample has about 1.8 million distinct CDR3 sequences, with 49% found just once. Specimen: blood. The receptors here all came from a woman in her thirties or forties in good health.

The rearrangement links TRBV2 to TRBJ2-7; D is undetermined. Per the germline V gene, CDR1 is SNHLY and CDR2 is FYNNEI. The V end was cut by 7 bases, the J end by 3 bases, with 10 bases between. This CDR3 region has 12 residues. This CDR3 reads CASTAGYYEQYF. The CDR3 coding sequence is TGTGCCAGCACGGCCGGTTACTACGAGCAGTACTTC.

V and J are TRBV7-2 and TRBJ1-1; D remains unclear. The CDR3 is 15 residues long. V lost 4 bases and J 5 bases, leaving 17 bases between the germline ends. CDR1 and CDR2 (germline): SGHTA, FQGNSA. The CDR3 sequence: CASSSGSAAATEAFF. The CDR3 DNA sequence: TGTGCCAGCAGCTCCGGGTCGGCGGCCGCTACTGAAGCTTTCTTT.